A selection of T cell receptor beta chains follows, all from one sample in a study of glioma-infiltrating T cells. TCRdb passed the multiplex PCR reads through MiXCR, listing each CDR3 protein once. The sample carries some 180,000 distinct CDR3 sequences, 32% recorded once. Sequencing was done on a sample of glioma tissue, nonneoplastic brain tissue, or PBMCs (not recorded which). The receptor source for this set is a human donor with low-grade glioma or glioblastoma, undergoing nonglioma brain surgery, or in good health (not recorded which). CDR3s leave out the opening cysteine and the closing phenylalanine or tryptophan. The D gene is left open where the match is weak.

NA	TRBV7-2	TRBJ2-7	ASSFGPGAYEQY
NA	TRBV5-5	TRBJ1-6	ASSLEAVSPLH
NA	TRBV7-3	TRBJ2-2	ASSLKASNTGELF
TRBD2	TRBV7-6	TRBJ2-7	ASSLLGGSRYEQY
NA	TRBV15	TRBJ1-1	ATSSRTNTEAF
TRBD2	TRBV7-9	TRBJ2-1	ASSRTSGINEQF
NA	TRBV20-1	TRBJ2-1	SARVQDSYNEQF
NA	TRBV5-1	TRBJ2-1	ASSSRQASYNEQF
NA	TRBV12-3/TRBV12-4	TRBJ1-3	ASSLTLSGSGNTIY
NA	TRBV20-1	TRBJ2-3	SALRGARSTDTQY
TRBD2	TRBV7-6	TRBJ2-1	ASSLDFSGTYNEQF
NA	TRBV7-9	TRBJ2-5	ASSLAGSETQY
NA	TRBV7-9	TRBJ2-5	ASSWGAPV
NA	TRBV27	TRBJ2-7	ASRGQGTSGPYEQY
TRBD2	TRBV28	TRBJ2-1	ASSLLTSGSIRGEQF
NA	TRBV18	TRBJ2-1	ASSPQQGNEQF
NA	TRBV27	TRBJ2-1	ASSERMSSGNEQF
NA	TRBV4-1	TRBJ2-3	ASSQEEGETQY
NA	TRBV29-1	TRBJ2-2	SAHNYRAPGELF
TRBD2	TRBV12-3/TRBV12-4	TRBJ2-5	ASRYSGQETQY
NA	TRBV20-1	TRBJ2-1	SASLCNEQL
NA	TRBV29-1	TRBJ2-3	SATTENTDTQY
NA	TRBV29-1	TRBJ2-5	SVDFSQETQY
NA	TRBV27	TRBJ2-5	ASSLDYKETQY
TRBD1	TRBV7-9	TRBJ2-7	ASSDGQGHSYEQY
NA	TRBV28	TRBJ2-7	ASSRPGRSEQY
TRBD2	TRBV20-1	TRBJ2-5	RGLARGGMETQY
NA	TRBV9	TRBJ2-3	ASSLRPSPSTDTQY
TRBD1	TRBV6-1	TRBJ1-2	ASSFGQGGYGYT